Listed here are 15 T cell receptor beta chains from one sample, sequenced in a study of radiotherapy plus CTLA-4 blockade in lung cancer. Using immunoSEQ multiplex PCR, the repertoire was profiled, and TCRdb retains in-frame clones only, with some absent. The sample comprises tens of thousands of clones, about 73% of which are singletons, and more than 3.5% rests with the top ten. The source material was peripheral blood, sampled from a patient treated with radiotherapy plus ipilimumab. The receptor source for this set is a human donor with non-small cell lung cancer who had stable disease on radiotherapy plus ipilimumab.

This chain uses TRBV2 with TRBJ2-2; perhaps TRBD1 as D (6 bases). CDR3 size: 17 residues. CDR1 and CDR2 (germline): SNHLY, FYNNEI. Trimming removed 5 bases from V and 3 bases from J, with 19 bases in between. The CDR3 here is CASSRNRDMGDTGELFF. DNA of the CDR3: TGTGCCAGCAGTCGAAACCGGGACATGGGGGACACCGGGGAGCTGTTTTTT.

This sequence joins TRBV4-3 and TRBJ1-1; D call uncertain. V shed 0 bases and J shed 10 bases, with 9 bases lying between them. The germline V gene has CDR1 LGHNA and CDR2 YSLEER. This CDR3 comprises 12 residues. The CDR3 region has the DNA TGCGCCAGCAGCCAAGAGGGGTCCGGAGCTTTCTTT. Translated: CASSQEGSGAFF.

This chain links TRBV7-2 with TRBJ2-4; no clear D gene. The V end was cut by 5 bases, the J end by 0 bases, with 14 bases between. CDR1 SGHTA and CDR2 FQGNSA come from the germline V gene. This CDR3 has 16 amino acids. The CDR3 sequence: CASSQWDATAKNIQYF. In DNA form, the CDR3 reads TGTGCCAGCAGCCAGTGGGATGCTACAGCCAAAAACATTCAGTACTTC.

This chain connects TRBV7-2 to TRBJ2-4, with D perhaps TRBD2 (5 bases). V lost 1 base to trimming and J lost 3 bases, with 7 bases between them. The germline CDR1 and CDR2 sequences are SGHTA and FQGNSA. CDR3 length: 14 amino acids. The CDR3 here is CASSLGGFKNIQYF. DNA of the CDR3: TGTGCCAGCAGCTTAGGCGGGTTCAAAAACATTCAGTACTTC.

The chain has TRBV5-4 and TRBJ1-4; D not certain. Germline V gene lookup returns CDR1 SGHNT and CDR2 YYREEE (reference sequence). The CDR3 consists of 16 residues. V was cut by 4 bases and J by 0 bases, with 13 bases left in between. The CDR3 protein is CASSPYRTSTNEKLFF. The DNA for the CDR3 is TGTGCCAGCAGCCCTTACAGAACCTCAACTAATGAAAAACTGTTTTTT.

The rearrangement uses TRBV2 and TRBJ1-5; TRBD1 matches at 8 bases. Per the germline V gene, CDR1 is SNHLY and CDR2 is FYNNEI. The ends lost 6 bases at V and 0 bases at J; junction bases unmatched: 7. This CDR3 spans 16 amino acids. The chain's CDR3 is CASRTGAQNSNQPQHF. The CDR3 DNA sequence: TGTGCCAGCAGGACAGGGGCCCAAAATAGCAATCAGCCCCAGCATTTT.

This chain joins TRBV28 and TRBJ2-7; 8 bases match TRBD1. Germline CDR1 MDHEN, CDR2 SYDVKM. V lost 1 base and J lost 1; bases outside the gene matches: 6. The CDR3 is made up of 16 amino acids. The CDR3 DNA follows: TGTGCCAGCAGTTTATTAGGACAGGGCGGGTCCTACGAGCAGTACTTC. Translation gives CASSLLGQGGSYEQYF.

V gene TRBV10-3 combines with J gene TRBJ1-1; D unclear. The CDR3 extends over 11 amino acids. From germline, CDR1 is ENHRY and CDR2 SYGVKD. The V end was cut by 3 bases, the J end by 8 bases, with 7 bases between. This chain's CDR3 is CAISEKGEAFF. The CDR3 coding sequence is TGTGCCATCAGTGAAAAAGGAGAAGCTTTCTTT.

The chain uses TRBV7-3 and TRBJ2-1; a weak D match, TRBD2 (6 bases). Germline V CDR1 and CDR2: SGHTA, FQGTGA. The CDR3 is 15 amino acids. V dropped 2 bases and J dropped 9 bases, with 17 bases sitting between them. The CDR3 loop is CASSLRASERIEQFF. The CDR3 DNA is TGTGCCAGCAGCTTACGGGCTAGCGAGCGTATTGAGCAGTTCTTC.

The chain links TRBV11-2 to TRBJ1-1; D perhaps matches TRBD1 (5 bases). The CDR3 covers 13 residues. Germline V gene data show CDR1 as SGHAT and CDR2 as FQNNGV. The V and J ends lost 3 bases and 3 bases respectively, with 8 bases between them. The DNA of the CDR3 is TGTGCCAGCAGCTTCGGGGGAGACACTGAAGCTTTCTTT. Translating gives CASSFGGDTEAFF.

This clone was seen only a few times. The chain combines TRBV14 with TRBJ2-2, with no clear D. Germline lookup yields CDR1 SGHDN and CDR2 FVKESK. Trimming removed 0 bases at V and 7 bases at J, with 6 bases between. There are 13 residues in the CDR3. Here the CDR3 DNA reads TGTGCCAGCAGCCAAGAGTTAGGCGGGGAGCTGTTTTTT. Translated: CASSQELGGELFF.

The rearrangement links TRBV21-1 to TRBJ1-5. TRBV21-1 is labeled a pseudogene. The CDR3 runs to 19 residues. The CDR3 sequence is CASSKARGRTVNSNQPQHF. In nucleotides, the CDR3 is TGTGCCAGCAGCAAAGCGCGGGGGAGGACAGTGAATAGCAATCAGCCCCAGCATTTT.

This clone showed up just a few times. Written as DNA, the CDR3 is TGTGCCAGCAGCTCATCGGGCTGGGGGCAAGGGGAAAAACTGTTTTTT. Amino acid sequence: CASSSSGWGQGEKLFF. The V and J genes are TRBV7-9 and TRBJ1-4; D might be TRBD1 (6 bases). The CDR3 is 16 amino acids. Trimming stripped 4 bases from V and 8 bases from J, with 20 bases between. Germline V CDR1 and CDR2: SEHNR, FQNEAQ (reference sequence).

This clone came up a few times. The genes are TRBV28 and TRBJ1-2, with D unresolved. The length of the CDR3 is 12 residues. CDR1 and CDR2 (germline): MDHEN, SYDVKM. The ends were cut back, 9 bases at V and 4 bases at J, with 12 bases in the middle. CDR3 in DNA: TGTGCCAGTCGCACAGTCGCCTATGGCTACACCTTC. It codes for CASRTVAYGYTF.

The CDR3 DNA follows: TGTGCCAGCAGCTCAGAATTTGGGGCTACTGAAGCTTTCTTT. Protein: CASSSEFGATEAFF. The rearrangement joins TRBV7-9 to TRBJ1-1; the D gene is possibly TRBD1 (5 bases). CDR1 and CDR2 from the germline V gene are SEHNR and FQNEAQ (reference sequence). V was pared by 4 bases and J by 5 bases, with 14 bases between. This CDR3 is 14 amino acids long.